This TCR beta chain is drawn from a study of beta chain features in type 1 diabetes. Study conclusions and caveats: All four CD4+ subsets of Type 1 diabetes patients contained TCRB CDR3s that were moderately but significantly shorter. Sampled from patients, naive, central memory and Treg TCRB repertoires appeared more similar than those sampled from healthy donors. Reduced insertions and increased deletions marked VDJ junctions in type 1 diabetes patients. It was possible that PCR favored shorter templates, equally so in patients and controls.

The CDR3 extends over 13 amino acids. V shed 0 bases and J shed 11 bases, with 16 bases lying between them. Germline V CDR1 and CDR2: SQVTM, ANQGSEA. All of the isolated RNA was reverse transcribed, so expressed TCRB transcripts were sequenced. The method was immunoSEQ multiplex PCR; TCRdb's version includes in-frame clones alone and lacks a portion of them. There are roughly 260,000 clones in the sample; about a fifth occur only once, and roughly 0.028% lies in the top ten. This clone occurred a few times. The target antigen is unknown. The receptor was derived from a woman in her 40s with type 1 diabetes. The sequenced sample consisted of naive CD4+ T cells from blood. V and J are TRBV29-1 and TRBJ1-1; a possible D gene is TRBD1 (5 bases). The CDR3 nucleotides read TGCAGCGTTGAAGATCAGGAAGGAAGGGGTGCTTTCTTT. Its translation is CSVEDQEGRGAFF.